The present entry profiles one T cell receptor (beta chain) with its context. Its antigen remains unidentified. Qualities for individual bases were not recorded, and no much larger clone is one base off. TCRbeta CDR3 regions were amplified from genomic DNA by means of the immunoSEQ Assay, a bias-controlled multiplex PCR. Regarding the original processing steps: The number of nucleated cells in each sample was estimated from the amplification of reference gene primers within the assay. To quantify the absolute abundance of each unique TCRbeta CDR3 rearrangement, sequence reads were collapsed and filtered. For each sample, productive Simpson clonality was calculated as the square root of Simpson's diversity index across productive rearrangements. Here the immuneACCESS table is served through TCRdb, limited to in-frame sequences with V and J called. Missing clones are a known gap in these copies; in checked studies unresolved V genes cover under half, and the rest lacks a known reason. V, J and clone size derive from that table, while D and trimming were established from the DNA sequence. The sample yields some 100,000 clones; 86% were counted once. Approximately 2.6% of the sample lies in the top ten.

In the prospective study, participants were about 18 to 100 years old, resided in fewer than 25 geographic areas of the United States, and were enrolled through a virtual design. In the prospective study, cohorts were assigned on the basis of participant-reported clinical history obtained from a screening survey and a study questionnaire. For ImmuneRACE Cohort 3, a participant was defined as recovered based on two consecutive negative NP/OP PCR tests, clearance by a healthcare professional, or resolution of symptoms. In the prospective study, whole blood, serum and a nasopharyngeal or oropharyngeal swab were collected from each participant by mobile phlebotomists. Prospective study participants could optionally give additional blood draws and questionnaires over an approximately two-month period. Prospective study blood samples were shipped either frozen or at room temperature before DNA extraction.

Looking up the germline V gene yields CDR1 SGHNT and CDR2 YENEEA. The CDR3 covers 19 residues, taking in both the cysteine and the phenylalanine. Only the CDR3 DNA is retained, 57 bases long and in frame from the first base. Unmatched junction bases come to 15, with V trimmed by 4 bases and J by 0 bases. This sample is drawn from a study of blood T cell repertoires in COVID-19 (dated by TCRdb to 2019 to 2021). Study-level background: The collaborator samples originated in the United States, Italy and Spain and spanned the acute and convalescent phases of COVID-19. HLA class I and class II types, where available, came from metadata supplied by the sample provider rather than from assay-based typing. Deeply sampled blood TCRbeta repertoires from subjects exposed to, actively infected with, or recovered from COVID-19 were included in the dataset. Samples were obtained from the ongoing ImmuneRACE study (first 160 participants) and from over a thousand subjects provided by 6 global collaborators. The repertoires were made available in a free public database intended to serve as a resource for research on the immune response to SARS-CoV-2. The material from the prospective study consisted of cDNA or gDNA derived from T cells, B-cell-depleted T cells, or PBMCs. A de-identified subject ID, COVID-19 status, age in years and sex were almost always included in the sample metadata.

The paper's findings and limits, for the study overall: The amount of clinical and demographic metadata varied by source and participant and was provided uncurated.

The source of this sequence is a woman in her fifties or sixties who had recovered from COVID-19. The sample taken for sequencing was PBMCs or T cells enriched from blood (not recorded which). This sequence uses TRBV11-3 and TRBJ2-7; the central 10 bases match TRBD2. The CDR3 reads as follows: CASSSPGLASLRDSYEQYF. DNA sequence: TGTGCCAGCAGCTCCCCGGGACTAGCGAGCTTAAGGGACTCCTACGAGCAGTACTTC.